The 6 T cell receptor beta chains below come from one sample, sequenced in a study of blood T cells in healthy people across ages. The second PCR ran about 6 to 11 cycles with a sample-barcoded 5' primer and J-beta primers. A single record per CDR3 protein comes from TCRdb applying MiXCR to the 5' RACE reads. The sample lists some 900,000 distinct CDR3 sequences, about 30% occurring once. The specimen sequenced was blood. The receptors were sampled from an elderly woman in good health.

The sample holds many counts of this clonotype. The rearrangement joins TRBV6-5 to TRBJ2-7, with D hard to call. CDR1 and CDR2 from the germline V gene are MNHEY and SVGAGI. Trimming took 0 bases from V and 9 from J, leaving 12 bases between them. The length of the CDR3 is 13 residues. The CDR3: CASSYSSYRRQYF. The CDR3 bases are TGTGCCAGCAGTTACTCGAGTTATCGGAGGCAGTACTTC.

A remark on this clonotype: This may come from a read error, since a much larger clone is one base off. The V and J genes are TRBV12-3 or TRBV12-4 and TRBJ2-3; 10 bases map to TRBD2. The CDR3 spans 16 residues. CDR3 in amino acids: CASSLLSGGAGDAQYF. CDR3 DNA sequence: TGTGCCAGCAGTTTATTAAGCGGGGGGGCCGGAGATGCGCAGTATTTT.

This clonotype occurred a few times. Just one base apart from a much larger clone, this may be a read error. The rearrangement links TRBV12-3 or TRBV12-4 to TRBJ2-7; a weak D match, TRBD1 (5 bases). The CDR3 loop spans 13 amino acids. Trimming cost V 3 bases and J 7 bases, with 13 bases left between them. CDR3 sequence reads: CASSFSGPNEQYF. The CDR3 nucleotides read TGTGCCAGCAGTTTTTCAGGGCCCAATGAGCAGTACTTC.

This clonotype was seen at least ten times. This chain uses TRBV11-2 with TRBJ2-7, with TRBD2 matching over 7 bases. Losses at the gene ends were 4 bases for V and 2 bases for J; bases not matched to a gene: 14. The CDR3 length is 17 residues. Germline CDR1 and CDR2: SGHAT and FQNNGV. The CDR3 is CASSSPLGQRGAYEQYF. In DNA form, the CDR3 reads TGTGCCAGCAGCTCCCCTCTGGGCCAGCGGGGAGCCTACGAGCAGTACTTC.

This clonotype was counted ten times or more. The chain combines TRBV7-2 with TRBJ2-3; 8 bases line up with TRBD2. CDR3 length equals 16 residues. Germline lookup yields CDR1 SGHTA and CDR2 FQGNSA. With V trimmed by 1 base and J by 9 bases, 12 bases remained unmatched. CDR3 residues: CASSLEFGTRRGTQYF. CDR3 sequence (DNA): TGTGCCAGCAGCTTAGAATTTGGGACTAGAAGAGGGACGCAGTATTTT. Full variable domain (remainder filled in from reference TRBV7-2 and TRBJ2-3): GAGVSQSPSNKVTEKGKDVELRCDPISGHTALYWYRQSLGQGLEFLIYFQGNSAPDKSGLPSDRFSAERTGGSVSTLTIQRTQQEDSAVYLCASSLEFGTRRGTQYFGPGTRLTVL.

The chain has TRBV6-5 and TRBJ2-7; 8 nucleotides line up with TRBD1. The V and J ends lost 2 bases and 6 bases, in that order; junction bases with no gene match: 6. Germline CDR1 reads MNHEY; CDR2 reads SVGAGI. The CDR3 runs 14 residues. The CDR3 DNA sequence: TGTGCCAGCAGTTACGACAGTACAGGGGGCGAGCAGTACTTC. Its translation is CASSYDSTGGEQYF.